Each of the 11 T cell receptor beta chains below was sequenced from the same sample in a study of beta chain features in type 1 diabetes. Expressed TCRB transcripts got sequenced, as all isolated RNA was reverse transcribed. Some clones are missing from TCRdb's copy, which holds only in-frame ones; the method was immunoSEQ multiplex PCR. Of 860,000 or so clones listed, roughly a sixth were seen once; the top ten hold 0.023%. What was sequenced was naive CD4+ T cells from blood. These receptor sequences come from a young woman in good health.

The DNA of the CDR3 is TGTGCCAGCAGCCCATACGTCAGCCAGGAAATAGAGACCCAGTACTTC. Translating gives CASSPYVSQEIETQYF. The gene calls are TRBV14 and TRBJ2-5; D is unclear. The CDR3 contains 16 residues. Trimming removed 4 bases at V and 4 bases at J, with 19 bases between. Germline V gene sequence: CDR1 SGHDN, CDR2 FVKESK.

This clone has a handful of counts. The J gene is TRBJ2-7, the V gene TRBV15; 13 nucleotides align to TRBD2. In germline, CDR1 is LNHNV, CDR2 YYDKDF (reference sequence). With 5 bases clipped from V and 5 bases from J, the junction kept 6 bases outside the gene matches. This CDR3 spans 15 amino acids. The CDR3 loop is CATSRGLAGVDEQYF. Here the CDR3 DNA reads TGTGCCACCAGCCGCGGACTAGCGGGAGTCGACGAGCAGTACTTC.

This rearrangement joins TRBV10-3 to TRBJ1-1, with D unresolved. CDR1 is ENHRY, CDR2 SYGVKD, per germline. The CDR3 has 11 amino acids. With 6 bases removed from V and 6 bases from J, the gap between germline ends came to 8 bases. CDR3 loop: CAISSFAEAFF. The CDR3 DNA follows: TGTGCCATCAGCTCATTCGCTGAAGCTTTCTTT.

The CDR3 region is CSVRPGTGDTYEQYF. The CDR3 bases are TGCAGCGTCCGTCCCGGGACAGGGGACACCTACGAGCAGTACTTC. The V and J genes are TRBV29-1 and TRBJ2-7; 10 positions match TRBD1. The CDR3 spans 15 residues. In germline, CDR1 is SQVTM, CDR2 ANQGSEA. Trimming took 6 bases from V and 2 from J; bases not matched to a gene: 10.

Here the CDR3 DNA reads TGTGCCAGCAGCCGTCAGGTGTCCGGGACTAGCGGGAGTTACGAGCAGTACTTC. It is translated as CASSRQVSGTSGSYEQYF. The chain carries TRBV7-2 and TRBJ2-7; 14 bases match TRBD2. J gave up 4 bases and V 5 bases, and 13 bases lay outside the gene matches. Germline values: CDR1 SGHTA, CDR2 FQGNSA. CDR3 length equals 18 residues.

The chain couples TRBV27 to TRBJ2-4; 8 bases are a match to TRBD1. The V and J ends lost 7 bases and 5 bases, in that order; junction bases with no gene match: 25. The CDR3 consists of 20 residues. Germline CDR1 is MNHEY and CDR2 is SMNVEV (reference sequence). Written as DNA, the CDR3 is TGTGCCAGCACCTACCCCCCGCCGGGACAGGCTCTGAGGACCCAAAACATTCAGTACTTC. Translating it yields CASTYPPPGQALRTQNIQYF.

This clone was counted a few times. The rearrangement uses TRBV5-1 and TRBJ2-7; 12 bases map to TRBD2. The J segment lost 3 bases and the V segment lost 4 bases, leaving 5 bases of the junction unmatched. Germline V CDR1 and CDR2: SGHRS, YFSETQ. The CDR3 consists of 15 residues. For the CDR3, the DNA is TGCGCCAGCAGCGTCGCTAGCGGGAGGGTCTACGAGCAGTACTTC. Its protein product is CASSVASGRVYEQYF. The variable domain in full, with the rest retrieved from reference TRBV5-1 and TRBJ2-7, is KAGVTQTPRYLIKTRGQQVTLSCSPISGHRSVSWYQQTPGQGLQFLFEYFSETQRNKGNFPGRFSGRQFSNSRSEMNVSTLELGDSALYLCASSVASGRVYEQYFGPGTRLTVT.

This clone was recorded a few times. CDR3 protein: CASAGLAKGNEQFF. The CDR3 DNA is TGTGCCAGCGCGGGCCTAGCTAAGGGCAATGAGCAGTTCTTC. The rearrangement links TRBV28 to TRBJ2-1; the D gene is possibly TRBD2 (5 bases). This CDR3 contains 14 residues. Per the germline V gene, CDR1 is MDHEN and CDR2 is SYDVKM. Trimming left V 8 bases short and J 6 bases short, with 17 bases between.

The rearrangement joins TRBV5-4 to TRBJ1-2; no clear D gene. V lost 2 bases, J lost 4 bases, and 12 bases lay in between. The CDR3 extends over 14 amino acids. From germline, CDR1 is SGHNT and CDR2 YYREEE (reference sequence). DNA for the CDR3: TGTGCCAGCAGCTTACGGCAGGCCCTCTATGGCTACACCTTC. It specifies CASSLRQALYGYTF.

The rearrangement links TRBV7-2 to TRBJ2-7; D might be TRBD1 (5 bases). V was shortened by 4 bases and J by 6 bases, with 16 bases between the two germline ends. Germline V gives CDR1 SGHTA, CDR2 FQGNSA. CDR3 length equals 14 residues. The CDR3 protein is CASSSTLGATEQYF. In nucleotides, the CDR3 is TGTGCCAGCAGCTCCACTTTAGGGGCTACCGAGCAGTACTTC.

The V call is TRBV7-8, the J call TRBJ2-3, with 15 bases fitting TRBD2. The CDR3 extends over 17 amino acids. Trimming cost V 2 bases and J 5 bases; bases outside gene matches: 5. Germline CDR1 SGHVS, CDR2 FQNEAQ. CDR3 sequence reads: CASSLWTSGRAGDTQYF. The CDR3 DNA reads TGTGCCAGCAGCTTATGGACTAGCGGGAGGGCCGGAGATACGCAGTATTTT.